A single sample is the source of the 14 T cell receptor beta chains below, sequenced in a study of cytomegalovirus exposure and HLA in healthy donors. 60 Vbeta and 13 Jbeta primers were used in PCR. The repertoire was sequenced with immunoSEQ multiplex PCR; TCRdb's copy has only in-frame clones and lacks some. The data contain over 150,000 clones, roughly 76% of them seen just once; the ten biggest clones take up around 2.3%. The sequenced material came from PBMCs. The receptors here all came from a male donor in good health and CMV-seronegative.

In regard to this clone: The junction and the germline gene differ at one end; a read error may be behind it. This chain links TRBV27 with TRBJ1-4; 7 bases line up with TRBD1. The CDR3 is 14 amino acids. Germline lookup yields CDR1 MNHEY and CDR2 SMNVEV (reference sequence). CDR3 amino acids: CASSRDSLNEKLLF. In DNA form, the CDR3 reads TGTGCCAGCAGCCGGGACAGCTTGAATGAAAAACTGCTTTTT.

J is TRBJ2-3 and V is TRBV7-9, with TRBD1 identical over 9 bases. This CDR3 is built from 15 residues. After removal of 6 bases from V and 4 bases from J, the junction contained 8 bases not matched to a gene. The germline V gene has CDR1 SEHNR and CDR2 FQNEAQ (reference sequence). The CDR3 loop reads CASSPGTGSADTQYF. Written as DNA, the CDR3 is TGTGCCAGCAGTCCCGGGACAGGGTCCGCAGATACGCAGTATTTT. The variable domain in full, with the rest retrieved from reference TRBV7-9 and TRBJ2-3, is DTGVSQNPRHKITKRGQNVTFRCDPISEHNRLYWYRQTLGQGPEFLTYFQNEAQLEKSRLLSDRFSAERPKGSFSTLEIQRTEQGDSAMYLCASSPGTGSADTQYFGPGTRLTVL.

This chain uses TRBV5-1 with TRBJ2-7; possibly TRBD2 for D (5 bases). The V gene lost 3 bases and the J gene lost 0 bases, with 10 bases spanning the gap. Germline V CDR1 and CDR2: SGHRS, YFSETQ. CDR3 size: 14 residues. The CDR3 DNA reads TGCGCCAGCAGCTCCGGGGTTAGCTCCTACGAGCAGTACTTC. Protein sequence: CASSSGVSSYEQYF.

V usage is TRBV27 and J usage is TRBJ2-3; 9 positions match TRBD1. V dropped 10 bases and J dropped 3; count of bases not matched to a gene: 8. CDR1 and CDR2 from the germline V gene are MNHEY and SMNVEV (reference sequence). CDR3 length: 14 residues. CDR3 coding DNA: TGTGCCACCGAGGACAGGGGATCTACAGATACGCAGTATTTT. Translating it yields CATEDRGSTDTQYF.

V usage is TRBV10-3 and J usage is TRBJ2-7; 13 bases agree with TRBD2. The germline gives CDR1 ENHRY, CDR2 SYGVKD. The CDR3 sequence is 15 residues long. J lost 3 bases, V lost 3 bases, and 2 bases had no gene match. CDR3 in amino acids: CAISDRLAGGYEQYF. The CDR3 coding sequence is TGTGCCATCAGTGATAGACTAGCGGGGGGCTACGAGCAGTACTTC.

The chain joins TRBV5-1 to TRBJ2-7; D is unclear. Germline CDR1 SGHRS, CDR2 YFSETQ. V was pared by 4 bases and J by 7 bases, with 18 bases between. This CDR3 region has 14 residues. The CDR3 bases are TGCGCCAGCAGCCCGCCCAGGCAGGTAGGAGAGCAGTACTTC. Its translation is CASSPPRQVGEQYF.

V gene TRBV18 combines with J gene TRBJ2-6; TRBD1 aligns across 8 bases. V was pared by 4 bases and J by 2 bases, with 10 bases of the junction left unmatched. Per the germline V gene, CDR1 is KGHSH and CDR2 is LQKENI. The CDR3 totals 18 residues. DNA of the CDR3: TGTGCCAGCTCACTTCAAAGACAGGGGTCAACTGGGGCCAACGTCCTGACTTTC. It translates to CASSLQRQGSTGANVLTF.

This chain connects TRBV6-5 to TRBJ1-2; D is undetermined. The germline V gene encodes CDR1 MNHEY and CDR2 SVGAGI. This CDR3 is 15 amino acids long. V was trimmed by 0 bases and J by 3 bases, leaving 11 bases between them. DNA of the CDR3: TGTGCCAGCAGTTACTCTTCCGCTCGGTACTATGGCTACACCTTC. Amino acid sequence: CASSYSSARYYGYTF.

This sequence joins TRBV5-4 and TRBJ2-3; D call uncertain. The length of the CDR3 is 13 residues. Germline CDR1 and CDR2: SGHNT and YYREEE (reference sequence). The V end was cut by 3 bases, the J end by 6 bases, with 11 bases between. CDR3 nucleotide sequence: TGTGCCAGCAGCTATAAGCCCGGGGATACGCAGTATTTT. This translates into CASSYKPGDTQYF. The variable domain in full, completed from reference TRBV5-4 and TRBJ2-3, reads ETGVTQSPTHLIKTRGQQVTLRCSSQSGHNTVSWYQQALGQGPQFIFQYYREEENGRGNFPPRFSGLQFPNYSSELNVNALELDDSALYLCASSYKPGDTQYFGPGTRLTVL.

The J gene is TRBJ2-7, the V gene TRBV14, with a tentative D call TRBD1 (5 bases). The germline V and J ends were trimmed by 1 base and 5 bases, with 12 bases remaining between them. CDR1 and CDR2 from the germline V gene are SGHDN and FVKESK. CDR3 length: 14 amino acids. The CDR3 loop is CASSQVHGRDEQYF. In DNA form, the CDR3 reads TGTGCCAGCAGCCAAGTGCATGGCAGGGACGAGCAGTACTTC.

CDR3: CAIRPYGSSSYNEQFF. DNA for the CDR3: TGTGCCATCAGGCCTTATGGCTCCAGCTCCTACAATGAGCAGTTCTTC. The rearrangement links TRBV10-3 to TRBJ2-1; D gene ambiguous. V gave up 6 bases and J gave up 0 bases, with 15 bases separating them. Germline assignment: CDR1 ENHRY and CDR2 SYGVKD. The CDR3 is made up of 16 amino acids.

This clone was seen just once. This chain connects TRBV18 to TRBJ2-6, with D uncertain. The CDR3 has 14 amino acids. Germline V gives CDR1 KGHSH, CDR2 LQKENI. Trimming took 8 bases from V and 0 from J, leaving 8 bases between them. The CDR3 DNA follows: TGTGCCAGCGCTACGGGCTCTGGGGCCAACGTCCTGACTTTC. This sequence encodes CASATGSGANVLTF.

The chain employs TRBV7-6 and TRBJ2-3, with TRBD1 matching over 7 bases. The CDR3 consists of 15 residues. CDR1 and CDR2 from the germline V gene are SGHVS and FNYEAQ. Germline trimming cut 0 bases from V and 10 bases from J; bases unmatched to any gene: 10. This chain's CDR3 is CASSLAYKRDRAQYF. CDR3 nucleotide sequence: TGTGCCAGCAGCTTAGCCTACAAACGGGACAGAGCGCAGTATTTT.

The rearrangement links TRBV5-4 to TRBJ2-1; 9 bases agree with TRBD2. The V gene's germline CDR1 is SGHNT and CDR2 YYREEE (reference sequence). V dropped 2 bases and J dropped 4; count of bases not matched to a gene: 10. CDR3 length: 17 amino acids. CDR3 in DNA: TGTGCCAGCAGCTTAGGTGTGCTAGCGGGGACTTACAATGAGCAGTTCTTC. Translating gives CASSLGVLAGTYNEQFF. The variable domain in full, with the rest retrieved from reference TRBV5-4 and TRBJ2-1, is ETGVTQSPTHLIKTRGQQVTLRCSSQSGHNTVSWYQQALGQGPQFIFQYYREEENGRGNFPPRFSGLQFPNYSSELNVNALELDDSALYLCASSLGVLAGTYNEQFFGPGTRLTVL.